This T cell receptor (beta chain) was recovered during a study of blood T cell repertoires in COVID-19 (dated by TCRdb to 2018 to 2020). About the study as a whole: Collaborator samples came from the United States, Italy and Spain and covered acute and convalescent phases of COVID-19. Nearly every sample came with metadata listing a de-identified subject ID, COVID-19 status, age in years and sex. The dataset comprised deeply sampled blood TCRbeta repertoires from subjects exposed to, actively infected with, or recovered from COVID-19. Where available, HLA class I and class II types were taken from metadata supplied by the sample provider and were not determined by assay-based typing. Samples were obtained from the ongoing ImmuneRACE study (first 160 participants) and from 1,000 to 1,500 subjects provided by 6 global collaborators. A freely available public database, intended as a resource for researchers studying the immune response to SARS-CoV-2, is where the repertoires were released. The prospective study material was composed of cDNA or gDNA derived from T cells, B-cell-depleted T cells, or PBMCs. Paper-wide results and their limitations: The quantity of clinical and demographic metadata differed by source and by participant and was supplied without curation.

The CDR3 covers 14 residues, taking in both the cysteine and the phenylalanine. Only the CDR3 region is kept as DNA, spanning 42 bases read in frame from base 1. As encoded in the germline V gene (reference sequence), CDR1 is LGHDT while CDR2 is YNNKEL. V loses 6 bases, J loses 6 bases, and the germline ends lie 15 bases apart. TCRbeta CDR3 regions were amplified from genomic DNA by means of the immunoSEQ Assay, a bias-controlled multiplex PCR. On the study's bioinformatics: Nucleated cell counts per sample were estimated from amplification of reference gene primers within the assay. To quantify the absolute abundance of each unique TCRbeta CDR3 rearrangement, sequence reads were collapsed and filtered. Productive Simpson clonality was computed per sample as the square root of Simpson's diversity index over productive rearrangements. TCRdb limited this immuneACCESS table to in-frame rearrangements with V and J called. A share of clones is missing; checked studies link under half to unresolved V genes, and the rest is unexplained. V and J calls and clone size come straight from that table; D and trimming were deduced from the DNA. The sample data list about 190,000 clones, and over 75% of these were observed just once. The ten largest account for less than 7.5% of the sample.

Another Seattle source contributed samples from volunteer blood donors who had recovered from COVID-19. Whole blood was collected in K2EDTA tubes by collaborating institutions according to the institutions' own protocols. For TCRbeta analysis, collaborators shipped samples as frozen whole blood, isolated PBMCs, or DNA extracted from either of those sample types. Regarding this clone: No cognate antigen has been identified for it. Per-base quality was not reported, and no clone a single base away is much larger than it.

The TCR originated in a woman in her 40s who had recovered from COVID-19. The specimen sequenced was peripheral blood. Recombination joined TRBV3-1 (or the pseudogene TRBV3-2) with TRBJ2-1; the D gene is perhaps TRBD1, on 6 matching bases. The CDR3 in this case is CASRGGSVPNEQFF. The nucleotides are TGTGCCAGCAGAGGGGGTAGCGTTCCCAATGAGCAGTTCTTC.